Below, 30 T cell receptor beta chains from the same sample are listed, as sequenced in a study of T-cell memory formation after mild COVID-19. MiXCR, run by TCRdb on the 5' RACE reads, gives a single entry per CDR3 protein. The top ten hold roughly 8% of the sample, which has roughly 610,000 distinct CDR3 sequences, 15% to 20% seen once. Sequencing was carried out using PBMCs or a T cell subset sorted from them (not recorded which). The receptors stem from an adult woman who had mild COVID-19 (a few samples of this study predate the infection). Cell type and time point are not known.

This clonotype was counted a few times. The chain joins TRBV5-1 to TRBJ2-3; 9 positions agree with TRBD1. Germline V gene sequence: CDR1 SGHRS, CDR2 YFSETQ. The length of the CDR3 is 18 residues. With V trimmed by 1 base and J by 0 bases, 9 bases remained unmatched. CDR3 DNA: TGCGCCAGCAGCTTGCGGACAGGGGCTGCCCCTAGCACAGATACGCAGTATTTT. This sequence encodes CASSLRTGAAPSTDTQYF. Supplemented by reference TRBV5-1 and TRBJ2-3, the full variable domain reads KAGVTQTPRYLIKTRGQQVTLSCSPISGHRSVSWYQQTPGQGLQFLFEYFSETQRNKGNFPGRFSGRQFSNSRSEMNVSTLELGDSALYLCASSLRTGAAPSTDTQYFGPGTRLTVL.

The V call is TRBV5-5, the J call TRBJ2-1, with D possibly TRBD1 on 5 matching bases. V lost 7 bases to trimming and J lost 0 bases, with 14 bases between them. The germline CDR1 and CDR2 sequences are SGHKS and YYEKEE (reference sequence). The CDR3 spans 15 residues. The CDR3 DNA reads TGTGCCAGCGGCTCTTTTAGGGGCTCCTACAATGAGCAGTTCTTC. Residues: CASGSFRGSYNEQFF.

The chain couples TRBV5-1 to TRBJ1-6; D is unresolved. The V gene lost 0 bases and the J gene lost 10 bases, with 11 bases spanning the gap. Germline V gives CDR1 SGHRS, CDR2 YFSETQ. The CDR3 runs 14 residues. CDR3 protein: CASSLGGRNSPLHF. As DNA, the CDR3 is TGCGCCAGCAGCTTGGGGGGAAGGAACTCACCCCTCCACTTT.

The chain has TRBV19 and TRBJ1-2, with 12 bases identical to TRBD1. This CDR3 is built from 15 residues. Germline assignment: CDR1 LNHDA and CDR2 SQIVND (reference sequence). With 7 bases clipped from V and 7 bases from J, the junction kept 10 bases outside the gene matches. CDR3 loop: CASTRGQGAIGGYTF. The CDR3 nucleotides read TGTGCCAGTACTAGGGGACAGGGGGCAATTGGTGGCTACACCTTC.

CDR3 bases: TGTGCCAGCAGCTTGGATCGCAGGGTGTATGGCTACACCTTC. Protein sequence: CASSLDRRVYGYTF. The chain has TRBV5-5 and TRBJ1-2; D is possibly TRBD1 (5 bases). V was clipped by 0 bases and J by 5 bases, with 11 bases between them. The length of the CDR3 is 14 residues. Germline V lookup: CDR1 SGHKS, CDR2 YYEKEE (reference sequence).

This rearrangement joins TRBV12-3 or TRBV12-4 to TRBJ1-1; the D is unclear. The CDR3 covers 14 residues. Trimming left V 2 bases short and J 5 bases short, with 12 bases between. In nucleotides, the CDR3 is TGTGCCAGCAGTTTATTGTTGGGCGGAACTGAAGCTTTCTTT. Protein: CASSLLLGGTEAFF.

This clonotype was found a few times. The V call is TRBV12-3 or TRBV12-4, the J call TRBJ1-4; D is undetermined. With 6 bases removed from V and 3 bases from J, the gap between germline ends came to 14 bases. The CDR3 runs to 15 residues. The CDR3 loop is CASSHKGLANEKLFF. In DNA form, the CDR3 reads TGTGCCAGCAGCCACAAGGGCCTGGCTAATGAAAAACTGTTTTTT.

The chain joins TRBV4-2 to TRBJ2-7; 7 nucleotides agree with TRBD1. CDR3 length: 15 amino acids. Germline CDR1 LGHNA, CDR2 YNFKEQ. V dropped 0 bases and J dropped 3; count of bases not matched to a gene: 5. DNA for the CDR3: TGTGCCAGCAGCCAAGAGAGGGCAGGGGGCTACGAGCAGTACTTC. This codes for CASSQERAGGYEQYF.

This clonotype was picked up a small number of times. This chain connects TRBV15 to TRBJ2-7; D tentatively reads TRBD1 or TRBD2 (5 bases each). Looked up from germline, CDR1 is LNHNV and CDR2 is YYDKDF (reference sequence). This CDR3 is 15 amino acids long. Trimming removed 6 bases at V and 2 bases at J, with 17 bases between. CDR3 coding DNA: TGTGCCACCAGTCTAGAAGGGGAGTACCCCTACGAGCAGTACTTC. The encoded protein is CATSLEGEYPYEQYF. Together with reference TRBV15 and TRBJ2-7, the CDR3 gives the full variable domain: DAMVIQNPRYQVTQFGKPVTLSCSQTLNHNVMYWYQQKSSQAPKLLFHYYDKDFNNEADTPDNFQSRRPNTSFCFLDIRSPGLGDTAMYLCATSLEGEYPYEQYFGPGTRLTVT.

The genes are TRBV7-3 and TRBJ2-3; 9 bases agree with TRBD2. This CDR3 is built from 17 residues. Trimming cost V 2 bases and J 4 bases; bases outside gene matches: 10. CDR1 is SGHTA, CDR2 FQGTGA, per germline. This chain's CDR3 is CASSLRGGASIADTQYF. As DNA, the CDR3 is TGTGCCAGCAGCTTACGCGGGGGGGCATCGATCGCAGATACGCAGTATTTT.

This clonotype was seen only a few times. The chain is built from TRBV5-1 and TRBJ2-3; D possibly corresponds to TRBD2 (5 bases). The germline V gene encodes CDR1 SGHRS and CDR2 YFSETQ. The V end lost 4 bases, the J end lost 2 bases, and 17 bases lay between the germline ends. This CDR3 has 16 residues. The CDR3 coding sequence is TGCGCCAGCAGCACCGGACTGGATTTCTTCACAGATACGCAGTATTTT. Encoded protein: CASSTGLDFFTDTQYF.

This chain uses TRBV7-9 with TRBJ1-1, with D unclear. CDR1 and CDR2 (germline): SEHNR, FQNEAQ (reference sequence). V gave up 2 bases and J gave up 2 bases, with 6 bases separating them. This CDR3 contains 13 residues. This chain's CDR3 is CASSLMANTEAFF. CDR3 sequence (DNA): TGTGCCAGCAGCTTAATGGCTAACACTGAAGCTTTCTTT.

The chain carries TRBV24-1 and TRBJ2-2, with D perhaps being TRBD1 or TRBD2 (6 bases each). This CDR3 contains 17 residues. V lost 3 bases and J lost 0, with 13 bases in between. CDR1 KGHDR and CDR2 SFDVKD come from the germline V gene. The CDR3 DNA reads TGTGCCACCAGTGATCCGGGGGCCCCAACGAACACCGGGGAGCTGTTTTTT. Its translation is CATSDPGAPTNTGELFF.

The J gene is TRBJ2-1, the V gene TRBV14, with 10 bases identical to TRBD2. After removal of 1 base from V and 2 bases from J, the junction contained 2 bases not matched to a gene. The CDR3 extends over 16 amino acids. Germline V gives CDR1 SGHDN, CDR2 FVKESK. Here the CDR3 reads CASSQGSGGAYNEQFF. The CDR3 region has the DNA TGTGCCAGCAGCCAAGGAAGCGGGGGGGCCTACAATGAGCAGTTCTTC.

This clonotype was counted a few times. CDR3 nucleotides: TGTGCCAGCAGCCCCCGGCCGGCAAACCAAGAGACCCAGTACTTC. This sequence encodes CASSPRPANQETQYF. The V gene is TRBV7-2, the J gene TRBJ2-5; no firm D call. This CDR3 region has 15 residues. Deletions cut 5 bases from V and 0 bases from J, with 13 bases between. Germline V CDR1 and CDR2: SGHTA, FQGNSA.

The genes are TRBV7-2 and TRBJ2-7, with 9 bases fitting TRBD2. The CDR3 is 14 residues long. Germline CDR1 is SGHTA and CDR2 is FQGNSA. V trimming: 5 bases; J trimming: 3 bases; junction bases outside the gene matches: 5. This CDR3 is CASSRRTSVYEQYF. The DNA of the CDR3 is TGTGCCAGCAGCCGGCGGACTAGCGTCTACGAGCAGTACTTC.

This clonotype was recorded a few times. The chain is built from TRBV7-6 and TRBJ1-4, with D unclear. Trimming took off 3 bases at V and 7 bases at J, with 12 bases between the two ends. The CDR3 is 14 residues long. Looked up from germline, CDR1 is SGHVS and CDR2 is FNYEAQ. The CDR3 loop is CASSLFGEGEKLFF. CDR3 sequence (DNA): TGTGCCAGCAGCTTGTTCGGGGAAGGTGAAAAACTGTTTTTT.

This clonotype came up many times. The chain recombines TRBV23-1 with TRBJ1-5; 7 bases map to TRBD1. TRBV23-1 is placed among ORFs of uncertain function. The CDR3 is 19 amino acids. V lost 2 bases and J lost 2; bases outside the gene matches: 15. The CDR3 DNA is TGCGCCAGCAGTCAAAAGGACCCGACAGGGATTGACGGCAATCAGCCCCAGCATTTT. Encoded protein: CASSQKDPTGIDGNQPQHF.

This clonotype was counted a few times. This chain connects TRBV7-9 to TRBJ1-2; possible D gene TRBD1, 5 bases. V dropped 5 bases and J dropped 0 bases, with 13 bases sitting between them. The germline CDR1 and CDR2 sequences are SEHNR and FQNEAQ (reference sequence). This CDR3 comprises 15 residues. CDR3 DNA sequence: TGTGCCAGCAGCGCCCCGACAGTTTCTAACTATGGCTACACCTTC. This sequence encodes CASSAPTVSNYGYTF.

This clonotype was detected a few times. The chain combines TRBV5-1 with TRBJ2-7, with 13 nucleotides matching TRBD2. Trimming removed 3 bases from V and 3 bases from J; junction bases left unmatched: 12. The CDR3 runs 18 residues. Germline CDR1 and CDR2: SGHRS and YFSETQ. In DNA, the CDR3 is TGCGCCAGCAGCTGGACGATAGGGACTAGCGGGGAATTCTACGAGCAGTACTTC. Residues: CASSWTIGTSGEFYEQYF.

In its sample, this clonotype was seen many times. The CDR3 DNA sequence: TGCAGCGTTGAAGGCCGCGGGGTGGGTTTATACAATGAGCAGTTCTTC. It specifies CSVEGRGVGLYNEQFF. The chain joins TRBV29-1 to TRBJ2-1; a weak D match, TRBD2 (6 bases). With 1 base removed from V and 4 bases from J, the gap between germline ends came to 17 bases. The CDR3 has 16 amino acids. Germline-derived CDR1 and CDR2 are SQVTM and ANQGSEA.

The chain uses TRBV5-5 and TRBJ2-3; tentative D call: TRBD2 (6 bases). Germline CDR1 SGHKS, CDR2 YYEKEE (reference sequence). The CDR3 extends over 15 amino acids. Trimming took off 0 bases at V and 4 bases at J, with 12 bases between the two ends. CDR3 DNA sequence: TGTGCCAGCAGCTTGGCCCGCAGGGAGGCAGATACGCAGTATTTT. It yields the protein CASSLARREADTQYF.

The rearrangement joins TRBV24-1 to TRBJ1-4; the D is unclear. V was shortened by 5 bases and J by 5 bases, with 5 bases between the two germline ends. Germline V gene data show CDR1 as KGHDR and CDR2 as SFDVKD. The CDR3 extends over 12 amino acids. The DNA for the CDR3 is TGTGCCACCAGTGGACAAAATGAAAAACTGTTTTTT. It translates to CATSGQNEKLFF.

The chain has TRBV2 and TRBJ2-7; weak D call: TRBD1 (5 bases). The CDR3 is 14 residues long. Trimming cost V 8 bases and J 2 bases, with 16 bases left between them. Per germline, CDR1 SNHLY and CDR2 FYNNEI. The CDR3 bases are TGTGCCAGCGACAGCGCGAGTCTCACCTACGAGCAGTACTTC. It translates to CASDSASLTYEQYF.

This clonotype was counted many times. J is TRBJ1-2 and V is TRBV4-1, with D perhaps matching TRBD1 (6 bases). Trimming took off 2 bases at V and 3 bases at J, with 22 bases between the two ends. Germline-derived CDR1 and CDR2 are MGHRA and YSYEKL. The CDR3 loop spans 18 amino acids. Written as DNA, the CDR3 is TGCGCCAGCAGCCAACGCCCCCAAGGCAGGGGCATTGACTATGGCTACACCTTC. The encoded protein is CASSQRPQGRGIDYGYTF.

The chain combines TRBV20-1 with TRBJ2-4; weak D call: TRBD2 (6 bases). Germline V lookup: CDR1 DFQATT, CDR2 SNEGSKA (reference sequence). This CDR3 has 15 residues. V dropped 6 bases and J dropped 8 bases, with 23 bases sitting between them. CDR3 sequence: CSAAVWDSPGDIQYF. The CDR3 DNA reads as TGCAGTGCCGCGGTCTGGGACTCGCCAGGTGACATTCAGTACTTC.

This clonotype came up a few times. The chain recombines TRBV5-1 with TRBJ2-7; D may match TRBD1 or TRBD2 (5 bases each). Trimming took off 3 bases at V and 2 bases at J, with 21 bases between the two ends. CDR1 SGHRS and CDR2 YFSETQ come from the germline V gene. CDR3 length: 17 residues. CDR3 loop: CASSSSRGPRTPYEQYF. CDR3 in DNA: TGCGCCAGCAGCTCGAGCCGGGGACCAAGAACCCCCTACGAGCAGTACTTC.

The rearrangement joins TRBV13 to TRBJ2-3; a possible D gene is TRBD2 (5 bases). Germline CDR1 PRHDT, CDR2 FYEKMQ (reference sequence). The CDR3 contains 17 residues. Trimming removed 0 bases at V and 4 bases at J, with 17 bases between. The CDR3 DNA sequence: TGTGCCAGCAGCTTAGGATCTCCGGGGTGGTCGGCAGATACGCAGTATTTT. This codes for CASSLGSPGWSADTQYF. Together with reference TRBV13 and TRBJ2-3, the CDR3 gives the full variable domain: AAGVIQSPRHLIKEKRETATLKCYPIPRHDTVYWYQQGPGQDPQFLISFYEKMQSDKGSIPDRFSAQQFSDYHSELNMSSLELGDSALYFCASSLGSPGWSADTQYFGPGTRLTVL.

Here the CDR3 DNA reads TGTGCCAGCAGCTTTGTGGGGACTCCTACTAGCACAGATACGCAGTATTTT. Protein product: CASSFVGTPTSTDTQYF. The chain combines TRBV7-2 with TRBJ2-3, with TRBD2 as a possible D gene (6 bases). V gave up 3 bases and J gave up 0 bases, with 16 bases separating them. The CDR3 runs 17 residues. The germline gives CDR1 SGHTA, CDR2 FQGNSA.

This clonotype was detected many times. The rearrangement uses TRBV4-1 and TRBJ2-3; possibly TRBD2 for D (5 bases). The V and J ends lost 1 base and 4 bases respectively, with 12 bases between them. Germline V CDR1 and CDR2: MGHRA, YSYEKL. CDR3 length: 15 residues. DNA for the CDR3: TGCGCCAGCAGCCAAGGGATGGCCGGGGCAGATACGCAGTATTTT. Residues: CASSQGMAGADTQYF.